The 5 T cell receptor beta chains presented below share a single source sample, sequenced in a study of cytomegalovirus exposure and HLA in healthy donors. PCR used 60 Vbeta primers and 13 Jbeta primers. The protocol was immunoSEQ multiplex PCR, while the TCRdb copy is restricted to in-frame clones and leaves out a portion. The sample records about 100,000 clones, 81% being singletons. Sequencing input: PBMCs. These receptors all stem from a young man in good health and CMV-seronegative.

V and J are TRBV30 and TRBJ2-1; a possible D gene is TRBD2 (5 bases). The CDR3 has 14 amino acids. Trimming shortened V by 1 base and J by 13 bases, and 20 bases separated the two germline ends. CDR1 and CDR2 (germline): GTSNPN, SVGIG (reference sequence). The CDR3 here is CAWSGGGGGVGQFF. In DNA, the CDR3 is TGTGCCTGGAGTGGAGGAGGAGGAGGCGTGGGACAGTTCTTC. Combining the CDR3 with reference TRBV30 and TRBJ2-1 gives the whole variable domain SQTIHQWPATLVQPVGSPLSLECTVEGTSNPNLYWYRQAAGRGLQLLFYSVGIGQISSEVPQNLSASRPQDRQFILSSKKLLLSDSGFYLCAWSGGGGGVGQFFGPGTRLTVL.

This chain joins TRBV5-1 and TRBJ2-5, with D unresolved. The germline V and J ends were trimmed by 5 bases and 4 bases, with 9 bases remaining between them. CDR1 and CDR2 from the germline V gene are SGHRS and YFSETQ. The CDR3 sequence is 12 residues long. The CDR3 bases are TGCGCCAGCAGACAAGGCGGAGAGACCCAGTACTTC. Translation gives CASRQGGETQYF.

This clone was observed a single time. The CDR3 is CASCPQLAGETQYF. CDR3 DNA sequence: TGTGCCAGCTGCCCACAACTAGCGGGAGAGACCCAGTACTTC. This chain connects TRBV6-5 to TRBJ2-5; 9 bases map to TRBD2. Germline trimming cut 8 bases from V and 4 bases from J; bases unmatched to any gene: 8. Germline loops: CDR1 MNHEY, CDR2 SVGAGI. This CDR3 has 14 residues.

The gene calls are TRBV2 and TRBJ2-7, with 7 bases matching TRBD1. The CDR3 sequence is 15 residues long. The germline CDR1 and CDR2 sequences are SNHLY and FYNNEI. V lost 5 bases to trimming and J lost 3 bases; unmatched junction nucleotides: 10. The CDR3 DNA reads as TGTGCCAGCAGTTCCGGAAGGGACAGATACTACGAGCAGTACTTC. This gives the protein CASSSGRDRYYEQYF.

The chain has TRBV9 and TRBJ2-3; tentatively, D is TRBD2 (6 bases). The V end lost 4 bases, the J end lost 2 bases, and 14 bases lay between the germline ends. CDR1 and CDR2 from the germline V gene are SGDLS and YYNGEE. This CDR3 is 15 amino acids long. The CDR3 coding sequence is TGTGCCAGCAGCTCGCTGGCGGGGTACACAGATACGCAGTATTTT. This sequence encodes CASSSLAGYTDTQYF.